This TCR beta chain was sequenced for a study of cytomegalovirus exposure and HLA in healthy donors (dated by TCRdb to about 2017). In the study overall: An earlier analysis of some 620 of the donors reported approximately 300 Gb of sequence data and 90 million to 120 million unique TCR beta sequences obtained from around 190 million T cells. Donor age, sex, ethnicity and CMV serostatus were collected together with the repertoire data. Rather than drawing on any new phenotypic data, the later analysis identified candidate immune exposures from TCR beta sequences and the way those sequences occurred across donors. Among the 398 genotyped donors, roughly 80% belonged to the genetic ancestry cluster associated with self-reported Caucasian donors. Among roughly 370 genotyped donors of the cohort, an average of around 240,000 unique TCR beta nucleotide sequences were sequenced per donor, roughly a sixth of them non-productive. Class I and class II HLA loci were covered by the typing at four-digit resolution. In a later analysis, previously published TCR beta repertoires from some 640 donors were re-analyzed and high-resolution HLA genotyping was added so that TCR occurrence patterns could be studied. An earlier analysis of a few hundred of the donors applied high-throughput TCR beta sequencing to assess whether each TCR beta V gene segment acted as functional or pseudogenic. To predict cytomegalovirus infection status, the study brought together high-throughput TCR immunosequencing, statistical association of individual TCRs with disease status, and machine learning. Typing coverage differed by locus: A, B, C, DRB1 and DQB1 were typed in about 629-640 donors, DQA1 in approximately 520, DPA1 in around 610, and DPB1 in just under 480. Every discovery cohort repertoire had been produced on one sequencing platform. In a later genetic analysis, genome-wide SNP genotypes for about 65% of the roughly 670 donors were used, and that subset was treated as a discovery cohort. The study aimed to test whether signatures of past pathogen exposure could be identified by cataloging public T cell receptors. An early release that covered 500 to 800 HLA-typed donors contained around 300 gigabases of sequencing data and 65 million to 100 million unique TCR sequences. Using immunosequencing, the study profiled T cell repertoires from some 670 subjects and related those repertoires to cytomegalovirus serostatus. In addition to the first cohort of approximately 650 subjects, a separate validation cohort of approximately 120 different subjects was used. Because of strong linkage in the cohort, roughly five DR-DQ haplotypes were treated as single units for association and clustering.

Worth noting for this clone: Its antigen remains undetermined. Per-base qualities were not stored, and no clone one base away is much larger.

The cohort consisted of 666 healthy bone marrow donors. Cohort members were all nominally healthy when sampled, although unrecorded immune exposures were likely present. The donor was CMV seropositive and belonged to the group of more than 250 seropositive cohort members. A peripheral blood sample was provided by each donor, and peripheral blood mononuclear cells were used for TCR beta sequencing. The Qiagen DNeasy Blood Extraction Kit was used to extract genomic DNA from the blood cell samples. Measured from the cysteine to the phenylalanine, the CDR3 is 15 residues long. The read is trimmed to its CDR3 DNA, 45 bases read in frame from base 1. Taken from the germline V gene, the CDR1 and CDR2 loops are SGHDT and YYEEEE. The V and J ends are trimmed by 5 bases and 0 bases, leaving 14 bases between them. Study-wide findings and limitations: A further reported finding was that TCR beta sequences accurately predicted the HLA-A and HLA-B alleles for most subjects in the first cohort. For the cohort, immune exposure information was limited to CMV serostatus. An earlier analysis of 587 of the donors showed that most TCR beta V segments appeared in productive rearrangements either about 87% or about 30% of the time, which broadly matched IMGT annotations. According to a later analysis, TCR association rates differed among HLA loci, with DRB1 alleles showing the most associated TCRs and HLA-C alleles showing the fewest. Linkage disequilibrium might explain the correlated functional status among segregating V segments, but an unknown experimental factor could not be excluded. The study listed 150 to 200 TCR beta chains as associated with cytomegalovirus. A later analysis associated approximately 17,000 TCR beta sequences with specific HLA alleles at a false discovery rate of 0.05. Most CMV-associated TCR beta chains appeared to be HLA-restricted in a later analysis, and the HLA associations seemed to be driven largely by CMV exposure. A group of highly shared sequence variants was considered likely to be a technical artifact of the sequencing pipeline. A later genetic analysis associated a missense DCLRE1C variant with V-gene and J-gene trimming of TCR beta chains, and an independent cohort replicated the association. While some public TCRs were present in many individuals, most TCR sequences turned up only very rarely across donors. In vitro tests confirmed that a few of the cytomegalovirus-associated TCR beta chains recognize cytomegalovirus antigens. The earlier analysis of 450 to 700 of the donors excluded fewer than 20 rarely observed V segments, including chromosome 9 orphons, because counts were too low. Presence/absence analyses assumed roughly uniform sequencing depth across donors, an assumption that may not hold. The 87-base-pair reads could not distinguish some IMGT-functional V segments, including TRBV6-2 and TRBV6-3, so those segments were excluded. According to a later analysis, parvovirus B19, influenza, CMV and Epstein-Barr virus appeared linked to several top co-occurrence clusters. Because HLA typing was missing for some donors at each locus, association tests included only the typed subset. The classifier was reported to diagnose cytomegalovirus status with high specificity and sensitivity in both the original and validation cohorts. The authors suggested that the approach could potentially be generalized to other disease states and immunological phenotypes. Assigning TCR associations to individual alleles was difficult when HLA alleles, especially DR and DQ, strongly co-occurred. According to a later genetic analysis, donors in an Asian-associated ancestry cluster had fewer N-insertions in productive TCRs than the roughly 670-donor mean. In a later analysis, HLA-associated TCR beta chains showed more clonal expansion and lower generation probabilities than non-associated chains that were equally common. This cohort had only TCR beta chains sequenced, and the lack of alpha or paired-chain data limited which features could be detected.

The library was built by means of the immunoSEQ multiplex PCR assay. A mixture of 60 forward primers for TCR Vbeta segments and 13 reverse primers for TCR Jbeta segments was used in the multiplex PCR. The CDR3 region of rearranged TCR beta genes was amplified from genomic DNA by a multiplex PCR assay. On the Illumina HiSeq System, the amplified TCR beta libraries were sequenced as 87-base-pair reads. The authors' analysis ran thus. In a later analysis, tens of millions of unique TCR beta chains were counted across the 500 to 850 repertoires, and roughly 11 million of these chains were shared by at least two donors. Raw reads were error-corrected and collapsed into unique sequences with a nearest-neighbor algorithm that merged closely related sequences to remove PCR and sequencing errors. To assign V, D and J gene segments, CDR3 sequences were aligned to IMGT reference sequences. For a sequence to be retained, at least a six-nucleotide match to both a V gene segment and a J gene segment was required. Rearrangements were called productive when the CDR3 lacked stop codons and stayed in frame with V and J; all others were non-productive. CDR3 was defined by IMGT convention, running from the second conserved V-encoded cysteine to the conserved J-encoded phenylalanine. In an earlier analysis of roughly 610 of the donors, sequences lacking an unambiguous match to a single V gene segment were excluded. In an earlier analysis of some 590 of the donors, V segments were called functional above 56.7% productive rearrangements and were called segregating when the between-donor standard deviation exceeded 5%. A statistical classification framework was built to diagnose cytomegalovirus status from the catalog of TCR beta chain sequences. In a later analysis, TCR nucleotide sequences were compared against IMGT/GENE-DB human TR gene sequences so that V and J genes could be assigned. A later analysis assigned CDR3 sequences and most-parsimonious VDJ recombination scenarios with the TCRdist pipeline. A later analysis defined each TCR beta chain by its CDR3 amino acid sequence plus V-gene family, and excluded reads lacking a unique V-gene family. In a later analysis, around 600 highly shared, low-generation-probability nucleotide sequences were removed to address suspected cross-contamination and a sequencing artifact. In a later analysis, a clonal expansion index for each public chain was calculated from normalized within-repertoire ranks of inferred template counts. In a later analysis, generation probabilities were computed using a VDJ recombination model fitted to out-of-frame rearrangements, and the results were checked against IGoR. In a later analysis, TCR-TCR, TCR-HLA and TCR-CMV co-occurrence was scored with hypergeometric tests, and a repertoire-size bias correction was applied to TCR pairs. A later analysis estimated false discovery rates by permuting HLA or CMV assignments 20 times. A later analysis grouped co-occurring TCRs with DBSCAN, adding TCRdist sequence similarity when clustering within HLA-allele-positive subsets. Repertoires with fewer than 30,000 or more than 120,000 public chains, plus five repertoires with anomalous nucleotide sharing, were excluded from co-occurrence clustering. The table was pulled from immuneACCESS by TCRdb, which kept in-frame rearrangements only. Such tables lose some clones; where checked, under half of the loss comes from unresolved V genes, and the rest has no known cause. V, J and clone size were drawn from that table, and D and trimming were deduced from the DNA. This sample lists around 150,000 clones; 79% were detected once. The ten largest clonotypes hold around 6.5% of the sample.

The V and J segments used are TRBV5-6 and TRBJ1-1; 6 matching bases give a weak D call of TRBD1. The sequenced sample consisted of PBMCs. This clonotype was obtained from a man aged 50 to 60 in good health and CMV-seropositive. The bases read TGTGCCAGCAGAAAGCAGGGGAGGGTGAACACTGAAGCTTTCTTT. This is translated as CASRKQGRVNTEAFF.